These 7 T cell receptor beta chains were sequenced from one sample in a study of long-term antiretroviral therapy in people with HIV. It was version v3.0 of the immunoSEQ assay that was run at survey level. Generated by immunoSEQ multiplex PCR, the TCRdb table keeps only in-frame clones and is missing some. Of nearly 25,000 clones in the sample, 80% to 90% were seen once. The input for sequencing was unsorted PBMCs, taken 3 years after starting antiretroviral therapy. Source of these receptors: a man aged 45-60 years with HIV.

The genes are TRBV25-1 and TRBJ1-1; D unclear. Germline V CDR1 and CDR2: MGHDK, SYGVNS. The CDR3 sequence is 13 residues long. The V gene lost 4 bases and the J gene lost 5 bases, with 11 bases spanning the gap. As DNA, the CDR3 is TGTGCCAGCAGTGCCCCCGCCAGAACTGAAGCTTTCTTT. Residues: CASSAPARTEAFF. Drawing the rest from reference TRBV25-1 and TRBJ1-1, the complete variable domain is EADIYQTPRYLVIGTGKKITLECSQTMGHDKMYWYQQDPGMELHLIHYSYGVNSTEKGDLSSESTVSRIRTEHFPLTLESARPSHTSQYLCASSAPARTEAFFGQGTRLTVV.

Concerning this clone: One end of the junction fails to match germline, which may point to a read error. CDR3 sequence: CASSLGVRQGDGYTF. The CDR3 nucleotides are TGTGCTAGCAGCTTAGGGGTTCGGCAGGGGGACGGCTACACCTTC. V usage is TRBV7-7 and J usage is TRBJ1-2; 7 bases are a match to TRBD1. The germline V gene has CDR1 SSHAT and CDR2 FNYEAQ (reference sequence). CDR3 length equals 15 residues.

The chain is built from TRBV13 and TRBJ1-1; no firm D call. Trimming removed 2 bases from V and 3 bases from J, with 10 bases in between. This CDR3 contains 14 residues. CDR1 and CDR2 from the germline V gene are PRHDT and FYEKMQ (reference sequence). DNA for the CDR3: TGTGCCAGCAGCTTAAGTGAGGCGTACACTGAAGCTTTCTTT. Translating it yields CASSLSEAYTEAFF.

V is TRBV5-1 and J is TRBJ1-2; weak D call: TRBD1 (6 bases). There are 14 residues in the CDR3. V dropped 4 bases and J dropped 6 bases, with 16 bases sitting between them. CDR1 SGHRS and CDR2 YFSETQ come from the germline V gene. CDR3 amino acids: CASSLERGGHGYTF. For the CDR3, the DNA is TGCGCCAGCAGCCTGGAGAGGGGGGGCCATGGCTACACCTTC.

The DNA for the CDR3 is TGTGCTAGTGGTTTCCACAACTCCTACAATGAGCAGTTCTTC. Protein: CASGFHNSYNEQFF. The V call is TRBV12-5, the J call TRBJ2-1; D is uncertain. Per the germline V gene, CDR1 is LGHNT and CDR2 is FRNRAP. This CDR3 region has 14 residues. V was shortened by 3 bases and J by 0 bases, with 6 bases between the two germline ends.

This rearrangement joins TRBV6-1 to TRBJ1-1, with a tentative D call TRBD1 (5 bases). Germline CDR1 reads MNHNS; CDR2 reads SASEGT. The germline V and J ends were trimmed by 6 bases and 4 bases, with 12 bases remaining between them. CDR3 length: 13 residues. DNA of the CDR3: TGTGCCAGCAGATATTCAGGGAGCACTGAAGCTTTCTTT. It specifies CASRYSGSTEAFF.

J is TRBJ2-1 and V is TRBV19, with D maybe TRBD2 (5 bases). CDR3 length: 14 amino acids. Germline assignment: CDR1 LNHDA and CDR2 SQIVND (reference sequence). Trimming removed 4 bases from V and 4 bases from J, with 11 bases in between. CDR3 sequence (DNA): TGTGCCAGTAGTAAAGGACTCTTTTACAATGAGCAGTTCTTC. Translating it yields CASSKGLFYNEQFF. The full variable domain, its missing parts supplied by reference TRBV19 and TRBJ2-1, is DGGITQSPKYLFRKEGQNVTLSCEQNLNHDAMYWYRQDPGQGLRLIYYSQIVNDFQKGDIAEGYSVSREKKESFPLTVTSAQKNPTAFYLCASSKGLFYNEQFFGPGTRLTVL.